This passage covers 28 T cell receptor beta chains from one sample sequenced in a study of identical twins. One entry per CDR3 protein results from TCRdb running MiXCR on the 5' RACE reads. The repertoire consists of approximately 890,000 distinct CDR3 sequences, with 9% to 15% occurring once and the leading ten covering around 1.5%. These sequences were also reported in another study, on yellow fever vaccine responses in identical twins.

The sample was PBMCs. These receptors came from a woman between 18 and 29 years old in good health.

This clonotype was recorded a few times. The chain recombines TRBV13 with TRBJ2-3; no reliable D call. Trimming removed 5 bases at V and 6 bases at J, with 15 bases between. From germline, CDR1 is PRHDT and CDR2 FYEKMQ (reference sequence). The CDR3 loop spans 14 amino acids. The CDR3 DNA is TGTGCCAGCAGCACCCGTAACCAGCCCGATACGCAGTATTTT. This gives the protein CASSTRNQPDTQYF.

This clonotype occurred a few times. CDR3 nucleotides: TGTGCCAGCAGTGACGGAAGGACACCCAATGAGCAGTTCTTC. This codes for CASSDGRTPNEQFF. The chain is built from TRBV6-4 and TRBJ2-1; weak D call: TRBD1 (5 bases). Deletions cut 2 bases from V and 6 bases from J, with 11 bases between. Germline-derived CDR1 and CDR2 are MRHNA and SNTAGT. This CDR3 spans 14 amino acids.

This rearrangement joins TRBV10-3 to TRBJ2-6, with D hard to call. Per germline, CDR1 ENHRY and CDR2 SYGVKD. Trimming took 6 bases from V and 0 from J, leaving 18 bases between them. The CDR3 is 18 residues long. The CDR3 is CAIRKPGSPRSGANVLTF. DNA of the CDR3: TGTGCCATCAGAAAGCCGGGCTCCCCCCGCTCTGGGGCCAACGTCCTGACTTTC.

This clonotype has at least ten counts. The rearrangement links TRBV5-1 to TRBJ1-1; perhaps TRBD1 as D (6 bases). The CDR3 spans 16 residues. Trimming shortened V by 5 bases and J by 0 bases, and 17 bases separated the two germline ends. Per germline, CDR1 SGHRS and CDR2 YFSETQ. The CDR3 DNA reads TGCGCCAGCAGTTATACAGGGACGAGGATGAACACTGAAGCTTTCTTT. This sequence encodes CASSYTGTRMNTEAFF. The full variable domain, its missing parts supplied by reference TRBV5-1 and TRBJ1-1, is KAGVTQTPRYLIKTRGQQVTLSCSPISGHRSVSWYQQTPGQGLQFLFEYFSETQRNKGNFPGRFSGRQFSNSRSEMNVSTLELGDSALYLCASSYTGTRMNTEAFFGQGTRLTVV.

V gene TRBV27 combines with J gene TRBJ2-1; unclear D gene. From germline, CDR1 is MNHEY and CDR2 SMNVEV (reference sequence). This CDR3 has 16 residues. Trimming pared 2 bases from V and 6 bases from J, leaving 17 bases between. In nucleotides, the CDR3 is TGTGCCAGCAGTTTAGGCCCCTACGCTCGTGCCAATGAGCAGTTCTTC. Protein sequence: CASSLGPYARANEQFF.

This clonotype was detected many times. The chain links TRBV20-1 to TRBJ1-2; D is unresolved. This CDR3 region has 10 residues. With 6 bases removed from V and 1 base from J, the gap between germline ends came to 3 bases. CDR1 is DFQATT and CDR2 is SNEGSKA in the germline V gene (reference sequence). The CDR3 nucleotides are TGCAGTGCCATTAACTATGGCTACACCTTC. Translated: CSAINYGYTF.

V is TRBV12-3 or TRBV12-4 and J is TRBJ2-1; D is tentatively TRBD1 or TRBD2 (7 bases each). Trimming removed 4 bases from V and 7 bases from J, with 17 bases in between. CDR3 length: 15 amino acids. CDR3 coding DNA: TGTGCCAGCAGTTCTACTAGCGCCAGGGGGAATGAGCAGTTCTTC. This sequence encodes CASSSTSARGNEQFF.

The chain employs TRBV20-1 and TRBJ1-5; TRBD1 matches at 7 bases. The germline V gene has CDR1 DFQATT and CDR2 SNEGSKA (reference sequence). Trimming took 6 bases from V and 8 from J; bases not matched to a gene: 7. The CDR3 totals 12 residues. CDR3 loop: CSAGQSREPQHF. The CDR3 nucleotides read TGCAGTGCGGGACAGTCACGAGAGCCCCAGCATTTT.

J is TRBJ2-5 and V is TRBV6-1; 8 bases fit TRBD1. CDR1 is MNHNS, CDR2 SASEGT, per germline. The CDR3 extends over 15 amino acids. After removal of 4 bases from V and 5 bases from J, the junction contained 9 bases not matched to a gene. CDR3 coding DNA: TGTGCCAGCAGTGCCGGGACAGGAAATTGGGAGACCCAGTACTTC. Its protein product is CASSAGTGNWETQYF.

This chain links TRBV4-1 with TRBJ2-2, with 10 positions matching TRBD2. The J segment lost 1 base and the V segment lost 3 bases, leaving 8 bases of the junction unmatched. The length of the CDR3 is 18 residues. Per germline, CDR1 MGHRA and CDR2 YSYEKL. The CDR3 nucleotides read TGCGCCAGCAGCCATCGTCTAGCGGGAGAGGGGAACACCGGGGAGCTGTTTTTT. Residues: CASSHRLAGEGNTGELFF.

The chain has TRBV7-9 and TRBJ1-6; 7 nucleotides align to TRBD1. The trim removed 1 base at V and 5 bases at J, leaving 5 bases unmatched. Germline CDR1 and CDR2: SEHNR and FQNEAQ (reference sequence). The CDR3 is 16 residues long. CDR3 bases: TGTGCCAGCAGCTTAGATGGCAGGGGGAATAATTCACCCCTCCACTTT. Residues: CASSLDGRGNNSPLHF.

This chain joins TRBV14 and TRBJ2-6; D is unresolved. CDR3 length: 18 amino acids. In germline, CDR1 is SGHDN, CDR2 FVKESK. V shed 0 bases and J shed 1 base, with 13 bases lying between them. In DNA, the CDR3 is TGTGCCAGCAGCCAAGAACGCGGCGGTCCATCTGGGGCCAACGTCCTGACTTTC. It translates to CASSQERGGPSGANVLTF.

This chain uses TRBV9 with TRBJ2-7, with unresolved D. CDR3 length: 14 residues. Germline assignment: CDR1 SGDLS and CDR2 YYNGEE. V was pared by 3 bases and J by 2 bases, with 12 bases between. DNA of the CDR3: TGTGCCAGCAGCGCGCCCTCTAAACCCTACGAGCAGTACTTC. It is translated as CASSAPSKPYEQYF.

This clonotype was seen many times. The V call is TRBV20-1, the J call TRBJ1-3; D uncertain. This CDR3 has 14 residues. Between the trimmed V and J ends, which lost 3 bases and 0 bases, there was a span of 9 bases. The germline V gene encodes CDR1 DFQATT and CDR2 SNEGSKA (reference sequence). CDR3 protein: CSASMGNSGNTIYF. The CDR3 bases are TGCAGTGCTAGTATGGGGAACTCTGGAAACACCATATATTTT.

V gene TRBV3-1 combines with J gene TRBJ1-2, with D possibly TRBD1 on 5 matching bases. V lost 7 bases and J 6 bases, leaving 27 bases between the germline ends. The CDR3 extends over 17 amino acids. CDR1 is LGHDT, CDR2 YNNKEL, per germline (reference sequence). DNA for the CDR3: TGTGCCAGCACCCCTGTGCGGCAGGGCAATGAGGTTGATGGCTACACCTTC. This encodes CASTPVRQGNEVDGYTF.

V and J are TRBV5-5 and TRBJ2-1; 12 nucleotides line up with TRBD2. This CDR3 is built from 17 residues. Germline V CDR1 and CDR2: SGHKS, YYEKEE (reference sequence). V lost 4 bases and J lost 7; bases outside the gene matches: 12. The CDR3 DNA follows: TGTGCCAGCAGCCTTGCTAGCGGGGGGGGAATTCGTAATGAGCAGTTCTTC. This translates into CASSLASGGGIRNEQFF.

The rearrangement links TRBV3-1 to TRBJ1-6; no clear D gene. CDR1 and CDR2 from the germline V gene are LGHDT and YNNKEL (reference sequence). Trimming cost V 5 bases and J 10 bases, with 12 bases left between them. The CDR3 totals 13 residues. In DNA, the CDR3 is TGTGCCAGCAGCGACTACTATGAATCACCCCTCCACTTT. Protein product: CASSDYYESPLHF.

Ten or more counts support this clonotype. V is TRBV7-2 and J is TRBJ2-7; 7 nucleotides align to TRBD2. The CDR3 covers 15 residues. Germline assignment: CDR1 SGHTA and CDR2 FQGNSA. V gave up 5 bases and J gave up 3 bases; unmatched junction bases: 10. CDR3 protein: CASSPSGGLSYEQYF. The DNA of the CDR3 is TGTGCCAGCAGCCCCTCGGGGGGACTAAGCTACGAGCAGTACTTC.

The chain couples TRBV7-6 to TRBJ1-1; D is undetermined. Between the trimmed V and J ends, which lost 5 bases and 1 base, there was a span of 8 bases. This CDR3 has 13 residues. CDR1 and CDR2 from the germline V gene are SGHVS and FNYEAQ. The CDR3 nucleotides read TGTGCCAGCAGCCGCGACTGGAACACTGAAGCTTTCTTT. Protein product: CASSRDWNTEAFF.

Remarks on this clonotype: One end of the junction varies from germline; a read error may be responsible. The chain combines TRBV9 with TRBJ2-1; D unresolved. Germline assignment: CDR1 SGDLS and CDR2 YYNGEE. This CDR3 has 14 residues. The CDR3 DNA sequence: TGTACCAGCAGCGTTCCGGACCCGACCGATGAGCAGTTCTTC. This gives the protein CTSSVPDPTDEQFF.

This clonotype was seen a few times. This chain connects TRBV10-3 to TRBJ2-7; 9 bases line up with TRBD2. The junction had 9 bases not matched to a gene; V was cut back by 7 bases and J by 2 bases. The CDR3 loop spans 15 amino acids. From germline, CDR1 is ENHRY and CDR2 SYGVKD. The CDR3 DNA reads as TGTGCCATCATGGCTATAGCGGGAGAGGCCTACGAGCAGTACTTC. Residues: CAIMAIAGEAYEQYF.

The V gene is TRBV10-3, the J gene TRBJ2-7; 7 bases match TRBD1. The junction had 5 bases not matched to a gene; V was cut back by 6 bases and J by 6 bases. The germline CDR1 and CDR2 sequences are ENHRY and SYGVKD. The CDR3 is 12 residues long. The CDR3 protein is CAIRDPGGEQYF. DNA of the CDR3: TGTGCCATCAGGGACCCAGGGGGCGAGCAGTACTTC.

The chain joins TRBV6-1 to TRBJ2-1; D gene unclear. V lost 11 bases to trimming and J lost 15 bases, with 14 bases between them. The germline V gene has CDR1 MNHNS and CDR2 SASEGT. The CDR3 length is 9 residues. CDR3 loop: CASGPPGFF. The CDR3, as DNA: TGTGCCTCAGGACCCCCTGGGTTCTTC.

The rearrangement joins TRBV3-1 to TRBJ2-7; D is possibly TRBD2 (5 bases). CDR3 length equals 15 residues. The V end was cut by 0 bases, the J end by 1 base, with 10 bases between. CDR1 is LGHDT and CDR2 is YNNKEL in the germline V gene (reference sequence). CDR3 loop: CASSQEGSASYEQYF. The DNA for the CDR3 is TGTGCCAGCAGCCAAGAGGGGAGTGCTTCCTACGAGCAGTACTTC.

The chain recombines TRBV29-1 with TRBJ2-1; possibly TRBD1 for D (6 bases). V dropped 0 bases and J dropped 9 bases, with 12 bases sitting between them. The CDR3 is 13 amino acids. The V gene's germline CDR1 is SQVTM and CDR2 ANQGSEA. DNA for the CDR3: TGCAGCGTTGAAGATGGGGGCCGGGGTGAGCAGTTCTTC. It specifies CSVEDGGRGEQFF.

The CDR3 is CASSLIGTAQRETQYF. CDR3 coding DNA: TGTGCCAGCAGCTTAATAGGGACAGCCCAAAGAGAGACCCAGTACTTC. The chain uses TRBV7-9 and TRBJ2-5; TRBD1 aligns across 7 bases. J was trimmed by 4 bases and V by 2 bases; bases with no gene match: 10. The germline V gene encodes CDR1 SEHNR and CDR2 FQNEAQ (reference sequence). The CDR3 consists of 16 residues.

The sample holds many counts of this clonotype. The chain is built from TRBV5-1 and TRBJ2-3; no firm D call. The germline V gene has CDR1 SGHRS and CDR2 YFSETQ. CDR3 length equals 13 residues. With 1 base removed from V and 2 bases from J, the gap between germline ends came to 5 bases. The CDR3 bases are TGCGCCAGCAGCTTGAGGCCCACAGATACGCAGTATTTT. This sequence encodes CASSLRPTDTQYF.

At least ten counts were recorded for this clonotype. The V call is TRBV7-2, the J call TRBJ1-2, with D possibly matching TRBD1 (5 bases). This CDR3 spans 16 amino acids. The germline gives CDR1 SGHTA, CDR2 FQGNSA. The germline V and J ends were trimmed by 1 base and 4 bases, with 16 bases remaining between them. The CDR3 loop reads CASSLVGRVVPYGYTF. CDR3 in DNA: TGTGCCAGCAGCTTAGTCGGCAGGGTGGTTCCCTATGGCTACACCTTC.